These 30 T cell receptor beta chains came from one sample sequenced in a study of T cell clones after liver transplantation. TCRdb's table, derived via immunoSEQ multiplex PCR, lists solely in-frame clones and lacks some. The table lists some 110,000 clones, around four fifths of them singletons. The starting material was CD4+ T cells from blood, obtained before liver transplant. These receptor sequences come from a human donor who received a liver transplant.

This clone was detected once. This chain uses TRBV19 with TRBJ2-3, with D possibly being TRBD1 (7 bases). V was clipped by 3 bases and J by 2 bases, with 12 bases between them. The germline CDR1 and CDR2 sequences are LNHDA and SQIVND (reference sequence). The CDR3 is 15 amino acids. This CDR3 is CASSIAGQITDTQYF. CDR3 DNA: TGTGCCAGTAGTATTGCGGGACAGATCACAGATACGCAGTATTTT.

This clone has only one observation. In DNA form, the CDR3 reads TGCGCCAGCAGCTTGGCCGTTTTGGGGCCAGACTCTAACTATGGCTACACCTTC. Its protein product is CASSLAVLGPDSNYGYTF. V and J are TRBV5-1 and TRBJ1-2; possibly TRBD1 for D (5 bases). Germline V CDR1 and CDR2: SGHRS, YFSETQ. Trimming left V 0 bases short and J 0 bases short, with 18 bases between. The CDR3 covers 18 residues.

This clone has a single count. J is TRBJ2-1 and V is TRBV19, with 9 bases matching TRBD2. The length of the CDR3 is 15 residues. Germline values: CDR1 LNHDA, CDR2 SQIVND (reference sequence). J gave up 3 bases and V 3 bases, and 3 bases lay outside the gene matches. The CDR3 protein is CASSMSGGSYNEQFF. The CDR3 bases are TGTGCCAGTAGTATGAGCGGGGGGAGCTACAATGAGCAGTTCTTC.

This clone appeared a few times. The V and J genes are TRBV10-2 and TRBJ2-1; the D is unclear. V was cut by 1 base and J by 6 bases, with 10 bases left in between. The CDR3 contains 14 residues. Germline V gives CDR1 WSHSY, CDR2 SAAADI. The CDR3 sequence is CASSEYGPPNEQFF. The CDR3 coding sequence is TGCGCCAGCAGTGAGTATGGACCACCCAATGAGCAGTTCTTC.

The gene calls are TRBV27 and TRBJ1-1, with D unresolved. This CDR3 contains 8 residues. The germline V gene encodes CDR1 MNHEY and CDR2 SMNVEV (reference sequence). The CDR3: CGYTEAFF. The CDR3, as DNA: TGTGGGTACACTGAAGCTTTCTTT.

The CDR3 loop reads CASRVTGPNQPQHF. DNA of the CDR3: TGTGCCAGCAGGGTGACAGGCCCTAATCAGCCCCAGCATTTT. The rearrangement links TRBV28 to TRBJ1-5, with D perhaps matching TRBD1 (6 bases). CDR3 length equals 14 residues. The V end lost 6 bases, the J end lost 4 bases, and 13 bases lay between the germline ends. Germline CDR1 and CDR2: MDHEN and SYDVKM.

The chain links TRBV5-6 to TRBJ2-3, with 9 bases identical to TRBD2. Germline-derived CDR1 and CDR2 are SGHDT and YYEEEE. The CDR3 extends over 17 amino acids. V was pared by 1 base and J by 3 bases, with 9 bases of the junction left unmatched. The CDR3 DNA follows: TGTGCCAGCAGCTTGCCGGCGGGGGGGCCGAGGACAGATACGCAGTATTTT. The encoded protein is CASSLPAGGPRTDTQYF.

V usage is TRBV6-5 and J usage is TRBJ2-7, with D unresolved. The CDR3 extends over 14 amino acids. Trimming shortened V by 6 bases and J by 6 bases, and 18 bases separated the two germline ends. CDR1 and CDR2 from the germline V gene are MNHEY and SVGAGI. CDR3 in DNA: TGTGCCAGCAGCTATGGCACTGCCCCCTCCGAGCAGTACTTC. Protein sequence: CASSYGTAPSEQYF.

The chain has TRBV18 and TRBJ2-2; possible D gene TRBD1, 5 bases. Trimming took off 3 bases at V and 5 bases at J, with 13 bases between the two ends. The CDR3 extends over 15 amino acids. Germline lookup yields CDR1 KGHSH and CDR2 LQKENI. The CDR3 spells CASSPSDRTTGELFF. Written as DNA, the CDR3 is TGTGCCAGCTCACCTTCCGACAGAACAACCGGGGAGCTGTTTTTT.

The chain couples TRBV28 to TRBJ2-3; possibly TRBD2 for D (7 bases). CDR3 length equals 17 residues. The V gene's germline CDR1 is MDHEN and CDR2 SYDVKM. The V end was cut by 6 bases, the J end by 6 bases, with 25 bases between. This chain's CDR3 is CASSSGRGRGPRDTQYF. The CDR3 coding sequence is TGTGCCAGCAGCTCAGGCCGCGGGCGGGGGCCCAGGGATACGCAGTATTTT.

In this sample, this clone turned up a few times. In DNA form, the CDR3 reads TGTGCCAGCCAAGACCAAAACACCGGGGAGCTGTTTTTT. It codes for CASQDQNTGELFF. V and J are TRBV19 and TRBJ2-2; D not certain. Germline V gives CDR1 LNHDA, CDR2 SQIVND (reference sequence). The CDR3 has 13 residues. V was shortened by 9 bases and J by 2 bases, with 10 bases between the two germline ends. Filled out from reference TRBV19 and TRBJ2-2, the complete variable domain reads DGGITQSPKYLFRKEGQNVTLSCEQNLNHDAMYWYRQDPGQGLRLIYYSQIVNDFQKGDIAEGYSVSREKKESFPLTVTSAQKNPTAFYLCASQDQNTGELFFGEGSRLTVL.

The chain joins TRBV13 to TRBJ2-3; 7 nucleotides match TRBD2. Germline loops: CDR1 PRHDT, CDR2 FYEKMQ (reference sequence). The CDR3 extends over 14 amino acids. The J segment lost 4 bases and the V segment lost 3 bases, leaving 4 bases of the junction unmatched. The CDR3 DNA reads as TGTGCCAGCAGCTTGGGAGGGGATGCAGATACGCAGTATTTT. Its protein is CASSLGGDADTQYF.

In nucleotides, the CDR3 is TGCGCCAGCAGCTTGGGAACACGAGGCGGTGAAGCTTTCTTT. The encoded protein is CASSLGTRGGEAFF. The V call is TRBV5-1, the J call TRBJ1-1; D not resolved. Germline CDR1 is SGHRS and CDR2 is YFSETQ. The CDR3 is 14 residues long. Trimming took 0 bases from V and 7 from J, leaving 13 bases between them.

The rearrangement links TRBV19 to TRBJ2-7; D remains unclear. There are 14 residues in the CDR3. Germline V CDR1 and CDR2: LNHDA, SQIVND (reference sequence). The V end lost 3 bases, the J end lost 6 bases, and 15 bases lay between the germline ends. The DNA of the CDR3 is TGTGCCAGTAGTATGAGGACCAAACGAGGCGAGCAGTACTTC. It encodes CASSMRTKRGEQYF.

The chain joins TRBV18 to TRBJ1-1; D unresolved. CDR3 length equals 14 residues. V lost 3 bases and J 1 base, leaving 9 bases between the germline ends. Germline CDR1 reads KGHSH; CDR2 reads LQKENI. The CDR3 bases are TGTGCCAGCTCACCGGACCGAAAGAACACTGAAGCTTTCTTT. Translating gives CASSPDRKNTEAFF.

The V and J genes are TRBV7-2 and TRBJ2-5; tentatively, D is TRBD1 or TRBD2 (5 bases each). The CDR3 spans 17 residues. V was pared by 1 base and J by 1 base, with 16 bases between. Germline CDR1 and CDR2: SGHTA and FQGNSA. CDR3 coding DNA: TGTGCCAGCAGCTTAGGGGTCAGAGAGGGGTCCCAAGAGACCCAGTACTTC. It codes for CASSLGVREGSQETQYF. Full variable domain (outside the CDR3, taken from reference TRBV7-2 and TRBJ2-5): GAGVSQSPSNKVTEKGKDVELRCDPISGHTALYWYRQSLGQGLEFLIYFQGNSAPDKSGLPSDRFSAERTGGSVSTLTIQRTQQEDSAVYLCASSLGVREGSQETQYFGPGTRLLVL.

The gene calls are TRBV2 and TRBJ1-5, with 8 bases matching TRBD1. The CDR3 runs to 14 residues. The V gene's germline CDR1 is SNHLY and CDR2 FYNNEI. Germline trimming cut 7 bases from V and 5 bases from J; bases unmatched to any gene: 7. The CDR3 nucleotides are TGTGCCAGCAACAGAGGACAGGGATATCAGCCCCAGCATTTT. Residues: CASNRGQGYQPQHF.

Sample share makes this clone medium-sized (0.01 to 0.1%). The chain has TRBV4-1 and TRBJ1-3; D call uncertain. Germline values: CDR1 MGHRA, CDR2 YSYEKL. Trimming stripped 1 base from V and 3 bases from J, with 1 base between. The CDR3 runs to 12 residues. Written as DNA, the CDR3 is TGCGCCAGCAGCCAAGTTGGAAACACCATATATTTT. Translation: CASSQVGNTIYF.

The chain joins TRBV21-1 to TRBJ1-4; TRBD1 reflects the table's D call only, with no check against the DNA. TRBV21-1 corresponds to a pseudogene. This CDR3 region has 11 residues. This CDR3 reads CSWDSSEKLFF. CDR3 in DNA: TGTAGCTGGGACAGCTCTGAAAAACTGTTTTTT.

This rearrangement joins TRBV6-1 to TRBJ2-1, with 16 bases fitting TRBD2. V dropped 3 bases and J dropped 6; count of bases not matched to a gene: 8. The germline V gene encodes CDR1 MNHNS and CDR2 SASEGT. This CDR3 region has 18 residues. CDR3 in DNA: TGTGCCAGCAGTGACCACCCAGGGACTAGCGGGAGGGCCAATGAGCAGTTCTTC. As protein: CASSDHPGTSGRANEQFF.

The chain has TRBV4-2 and TRBJ2-2; TRBD2 matches at 15 bases. Unmatched junction bases numbered 8, after V lost 0 bases and J lost 6 bases. The CDR3 has 19 residues. In germline, CDR1 is LGHNA, CDR2 YNFKEQ. The CDR3 DNA reads TGTGCCAGCAGCCAAGATCGGACTAGCGGGAGGGTCGGGTCCGGGGAGCTGTTTTTT. Protein sequence: CASSQDRTSGRVGSGELFF.

This sequence joins TRBV7-9 and TRBJ1-3, with 7 positions matching TRBD1. The trim removed 4 bases at V and 0 bases at J, leaving 9 bases unmatched. Germline V gene sequence: CDR1 SEHNR, CDR2 FQNEAQ (reference sequence). This CDR3 comprises 17 residues. CDR3 protein: CASSSGGQKISGNTIYF. CDR3 DNA sequence: TGTGCCAGCAGCTCTGGGGGACAGAAGATCTCTGGAAACACCATATATTTT. The full variable domain, its missing parts supplied by reference TRBV7-9 and TRBJ1-3, is DTGVSQNPRHKITKRGQNVTFRCDPISEHNRLYWYRQTLGQGPEFLTYFQNEAQLEKSRLLSDRFSAERPKGSFSTLEIQRTEQGDSAMYLCASSSGGQKISGNTIYFGEGSWLTVV.

V usage is TRBV18 and J usage is TRBJ1-1; 11 bases match TRBD1. CDR1 is KGHSH, CDR2 LQKENI, per germline. The CDR3 runs to 16 residues. V was clipped by 3 bases and J by 4 bases; unmatched bases: 7. The CDR3 DNA sequence: TGTGCCAGCTCACCGAGACGGACAGGGGGCGGCACTGAAGCTTTCTTT. It yields the protein CASSPRRTGGGTEAFF.

This clone was found once. This chain links TRBV28 with TRBJ1-2; D call uncertain. CDR1 MDHEN and CDR2 SYDVKM come from the germline V gene. V lost 8 bases to trimming and J lost 3 bases, with 10 bases between them. This CDR3 region has 12 residues. The CDR3, as DNA: TGTGCCAGCTTCCGGGGTGACTATGGCTACACCTTC. This gives the protein CASFRGDYGYTF.

The chain couples TRBV4-3 to TRBJ2-5; the match to TRBD2 covers 10 bases. The CDR3 sequence is 15 residues long. The V gene's germline CDR1 is LGHNA and CDR2 YSLEER. Trimming took 0 bases from V and 5 from J; bases not matched to a gene: 3. CDR3 sequence: CASSQEASGSETQYF. CDR3 coding DNA: TGCGCCAGCAGCCAAGAGGCTAGCGGGAGTGAGACCCAGTACTTC.

V is TRBV6-5 and J is TRBJ1-1; 7 bases are shared with TRBD1. CDR3 length: 14 amino acids. Germline V gene lookup returns CDR1 MNHEY and CDR2 SVGAGI. V lost 7 bases, J lost 5 bases, and 10 bases stayed unmatched. CDR3 residues: CASKVDRVLTEAFF. The CDR3, as DNA: TGTGCCAGCAAGGTCGACAGGGTTTTAACTGAAGCTTTCTTT.

The chain uses TRBV5-1 and TRBJ2-2, with 10 bases aligning to TRBD2. The CDR3 spans 16 residues. V gave up 5 bases and J gave up 6 bases; unmatched junction bases: 10. Germline V gene data show CDR1 as SGHRS and CDR2 as YFSETQ. Written as DNA, the CDR3 is TGCGCCAGCAGTCCCTCAGCGGGAGGGGCCGCCGGGGAGCTGTTTTTT. This codes for CASSPSAGGAAGELFF.

This chain uses TRBV7-3 with TRBJ2-5; TRBD1 or TRBD2 may be the D gene (6 bases each). V gave up 5 bases and J gave up 2 bases, with 15 bases separating them. Germline loops: CDR1 SGHTA, CDR2 FQGTGA. The CDR3 totals 15 residues. DNA of the CDR3: TGTGCCAGCAGCCCGCAGACAGGAGGGCAAGAGACCCAGTACTTC. It yields the protein CASSPQTGGQETQYF. Using reference TRBV7-3 and TRBJ2-5 for the parts outside the CDR3, the full variable domain is GAGVSQTPSNKVTEKGKYVELRCDPISGHTALYWYRQSLGQGPEFLIYFQGTGAADDSGLPNDRFFAVRPEGSVSTLKIQRTERGDSAVYLCASSPQTGGQETQYFGPGTRLLVL.

The chain uses TRBV2 and TRBJ2-4; D remains unclear. With 1 base removed from V and 0 bases from J, the gap between germline ends came to 7 bases. The germline gives CDR1 SNHLY, CDR2 FYNNEI. The CDR3 consists of 15 residues. The DNA of the CDR3 is TGTGCCAGCAGTGAAGAGAGACTAGCCAAAAACATTCAGTACTTC. This sequence encodes CASSEERLAKNIQYF.

The V gene is TRBV11-2, the J gene TRBJ2-2, with TRBD1 identical over 7 bases. V was pared by 3 bases and J by 4 bases, with 5 bases of the junction left unmatched. Germline assignment: CDR1 SGHAT and CDR2 FQNNGV. The CDR3 runs 15 residues. CDR3 amino acids: CASSFTGVGTGELFF. CDR3 DNA: TGTGCCAGCAGCTTTACAGGGGTGGGCACCGGGGAGCTGTTTTTT.